This T cell receptor beta chain appears in the sequencing data of a study of cytomegalovirus exposure and HLA in healthy donors. Trimming took 10 bases from V and 0 from J, leaving 6 bases between them. This CDR3 is built from 11 residues. The germline V gene has CDR1 MDHEN and CDR2 SYDVKM. As to this clone: Antigen: not known.

The PCR employed 60 Vbeta primers together with 13 Jbeta primers. Generated by immunoSEQ multiplex PCR, the TCRdb table keeps only in-frame clones and is missing some. The sample includes approximately 130,000 clones, 81% of them seen just once. General study results and limits: Later analysis identified around 15,000 TCR beta sequences associated with HLA alleles, using a false discovery rate threshold of 0.05. In a later analysis, TCR beta V- and J-gene trimming showed a link to a missense DCLRE1C variant. Across donors, most TCRs were seen rarely, yet some public ones were widespread. What a later analysis reportedly showed was that an Asian-associated ancestry cluster had fewer N-insertions than the roughly 670-donor mean.

The rearrangement joins TRBV28 to TRBJ1-1, with D uncertain. Sequences were obtained from PBMCs. The sequence was collected from a man between 18 and 29 years old in good health and CMV-seronegative. The DNA of the CDR3 is TGTGCCACCGGGGTGAACACTGAAGCTTTCTTT. It codes for CATGVNTEAFF.